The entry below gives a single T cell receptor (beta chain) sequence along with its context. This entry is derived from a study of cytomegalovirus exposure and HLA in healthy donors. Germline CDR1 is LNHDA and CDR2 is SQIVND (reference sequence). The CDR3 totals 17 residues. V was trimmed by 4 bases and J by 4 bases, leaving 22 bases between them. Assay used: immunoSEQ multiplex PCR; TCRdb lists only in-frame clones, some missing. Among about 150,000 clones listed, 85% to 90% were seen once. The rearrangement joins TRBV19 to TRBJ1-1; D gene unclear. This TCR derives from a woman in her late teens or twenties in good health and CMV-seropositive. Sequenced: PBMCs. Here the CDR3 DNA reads TGTGCCAGTAGTAAGTCAACCACAGCCCTGGGGAGCACTGAAGCTTTCTTT. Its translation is CASSKSTTALGSTEAFF.